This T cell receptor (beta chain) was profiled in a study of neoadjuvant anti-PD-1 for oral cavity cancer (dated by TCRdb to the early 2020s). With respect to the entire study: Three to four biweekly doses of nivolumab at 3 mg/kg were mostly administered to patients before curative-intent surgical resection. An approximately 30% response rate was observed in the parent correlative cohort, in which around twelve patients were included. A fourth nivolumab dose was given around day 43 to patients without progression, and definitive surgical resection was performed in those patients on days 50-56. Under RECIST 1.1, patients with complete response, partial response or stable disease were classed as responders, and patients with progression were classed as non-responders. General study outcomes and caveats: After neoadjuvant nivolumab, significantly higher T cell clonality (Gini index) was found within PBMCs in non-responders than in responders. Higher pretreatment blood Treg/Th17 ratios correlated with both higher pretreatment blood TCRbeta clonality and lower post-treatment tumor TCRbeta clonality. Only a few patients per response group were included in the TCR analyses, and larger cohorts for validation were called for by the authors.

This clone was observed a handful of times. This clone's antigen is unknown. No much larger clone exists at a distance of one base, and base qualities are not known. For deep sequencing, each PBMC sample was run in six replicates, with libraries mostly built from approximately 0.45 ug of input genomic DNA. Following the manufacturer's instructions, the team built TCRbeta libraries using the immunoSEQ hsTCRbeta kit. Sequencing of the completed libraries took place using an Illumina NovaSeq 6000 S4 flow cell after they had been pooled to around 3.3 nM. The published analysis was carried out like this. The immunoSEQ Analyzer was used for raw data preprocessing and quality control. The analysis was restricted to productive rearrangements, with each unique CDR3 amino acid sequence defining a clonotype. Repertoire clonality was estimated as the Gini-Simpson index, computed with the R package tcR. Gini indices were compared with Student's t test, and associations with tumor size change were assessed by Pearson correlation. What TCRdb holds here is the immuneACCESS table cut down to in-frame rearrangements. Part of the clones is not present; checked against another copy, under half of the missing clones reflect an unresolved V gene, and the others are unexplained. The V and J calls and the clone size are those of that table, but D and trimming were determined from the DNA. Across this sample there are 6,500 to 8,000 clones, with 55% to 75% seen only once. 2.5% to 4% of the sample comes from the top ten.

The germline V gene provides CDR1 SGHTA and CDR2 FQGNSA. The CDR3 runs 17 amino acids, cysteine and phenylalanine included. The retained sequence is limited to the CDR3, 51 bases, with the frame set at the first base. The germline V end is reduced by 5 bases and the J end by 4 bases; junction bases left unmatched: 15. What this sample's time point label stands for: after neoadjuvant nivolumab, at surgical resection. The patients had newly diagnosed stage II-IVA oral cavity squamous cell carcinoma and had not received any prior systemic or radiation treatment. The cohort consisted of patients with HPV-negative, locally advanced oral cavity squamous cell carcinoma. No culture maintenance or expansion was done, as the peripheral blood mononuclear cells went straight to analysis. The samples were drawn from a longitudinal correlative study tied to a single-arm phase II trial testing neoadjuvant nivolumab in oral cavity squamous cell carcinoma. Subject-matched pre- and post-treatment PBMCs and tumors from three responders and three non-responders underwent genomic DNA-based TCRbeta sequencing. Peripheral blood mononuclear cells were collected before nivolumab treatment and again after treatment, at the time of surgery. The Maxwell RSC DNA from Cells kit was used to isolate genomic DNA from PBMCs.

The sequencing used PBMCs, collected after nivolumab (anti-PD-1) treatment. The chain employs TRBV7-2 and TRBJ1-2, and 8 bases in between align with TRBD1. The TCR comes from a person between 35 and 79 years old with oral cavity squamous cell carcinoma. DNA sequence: TGTGCCAGCAGCCCGGGGTCAGGGGGCGCTGGGAGCTATGGCTACACCTTC. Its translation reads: CASSPGSGGAGSYGYTF.